The 30 T cell receptor beta chains presented below share a single source sample, sequenced in a study of shared clonotypes between healthy human individuals. Assay: immunoSEQ multiplex PCR; the TCRdb copy retains only in-frame clones and omits some. Among more than 2 million clones, around 95% were seen once, and the ten largest hold 0.13%. Sequencing was done on a sample of naive CD4+ T cells sorted from blood. The sample's subset: CD45RA+ positively selected. The source of these receptors is a man aged 18-30 years in good health.

The CDR3 loop reads CASSPSPDYGYTF. The CDR3 coding sequence is TGTGCCAGCAGCCCGTCGCCGGACTATGGCTACACCTTC. J is TRBJ1-2 and V is TRBV7-2; no definite D call. Trimming pared 5 bases from V and 3 bases from J, leaving 10 bases between. The germline V gene has CDR1 SGHTA and CDR2 FQGNSA. The length of the CDR3 is 13 residues.

This clone has only one observation. For the CDR3, the DNA is TGTGCCAGCAGCCAAGAGGACAGCGCTAACTATGGCTACACCTTC. Its protein is CASSQEDSANYGYTF. The chain combines TRBV4-2 with TRBJ1-2; possible D gene TRBD1, 6 bases. Germline CDR1 LGHNA, CDR2 YNFKEQ. This CDR3 comprises 15 residues. V lost 0 bases and J lost 0, with 8 bases in between.

The chain carries TRBV5-4 and TRBJ1-4; TRBD1 aligns across 7 bases. The length of the CDR3 is 14 residues. Germline V gene sequence: CDR1 SGHNT, CDR2 YYREEE (reference sequence). After removal of 5 bases from V and 6 bases from J, the junction contained 7 bases not matched to a gene. The CDR3 reads CASRRQGSDEKLFF. CDR3 nucleotide sequence: TGTGCCAGCAGACGACAGGGTTCGGATGAAAAACTGTTTTTT.

As for this clone: Additional DNA sequences in this sample encode the identical CDR3. The chain joins TRBV5-1 to TRBJ2-2; D may be TRBD2 (6 bases). V lost 2 bases to trimming and J lost 0 bases, with 8 bases between them. Germline CDR1 reads SGHRS; CDR2 reads YFSETQ. The length of the CDR3 is 15 residues. The CDR3 DNA follows: TGCGCCAGCAGCTTCGGGGGAACGAACACCGGGGAGCTGTTTTTT. The encoded protein is CASSFGGTNTGELFF.

Of note for this clone: This could be a read error, since a much larger clone is one nucleotide away. The V call is TRBV10-3, the J call TRBJ2-7, with D hard to call. The CDR3 is 12 amino acids. Germline values: CDR1 ENHRY, CDR2 SYGVKD. The V end lost 8 bases, the J end lost 1 base, and 9 bases lay between the germline ends. In nucleotides, the CDR3 is TGTGCCATCCCCCCAGGTTCCTACGAGCAGTACTTC. Its translation: CAIPPGSYEQYF.

The rearrangement links TRBV28 to TRBJ2-1, with TRBD2 matching 10 bases. This CDR3 contains 16 residues. With V trimmed by 1 base and J by 4 bases, 4 bases remained unmatched. Germline values: CDR1 MDHEN, CDR2 SYDVKM. The CDR3 sequence is CASSLSLAGSYNEQFF. The CDR3 DNA is TGTGCCAGCAGTTTATCACTAGCGGGGTCTTACAATGAGCAGTTCTTC.

The chain uses TRBV7-2 and TRBJ2-1, with 9 bases lining up with TRBD1. This CDR3 spans 14 amino acids. Germline loops: CDR1 SGHTA, CDR2 FQGNSA. The trim removed 5 bases at V and 5 bases at J, leaving 4 bases unmatched. The CDR3 DNA is TGTGCCAGCAGCCTACAGGGGGCCAACAATGAGCAGTTCTTC. It is translated as CASSLQGANNEQFF.

The count of this clone is one. The chain joins TRBV7-3 to TRBJ2-2, with D unresolved. Trimming stripped 7 bases from V and 0 bases from J, with 15 bases between. Germline CDR1 is SGHTA and CDR2 is FQGTGA. This CDR3 has 16 amino acids. CDR3 in amino acids: CASTPRVISNTGELFF. CDR3 in DNA: TGTGCCAGCACCCCTAGGGTCATATCGAACACCGGGGAGCTGTTTTTT.

This rearrangement joins TRBV5-8 to TRBJ2-5; 10 positions match TRBD1. Germline V lookup: CDR1 SGHTS, CDR2 YDEGEE. The ends lost 3 bases at V and 4 bases at J; junction bases unmatched: 3. CDR3 length: 14 amino acids. The CDR3 DNA follows: TGTGCCAGCAGCTCAAGGACAGGGGGAGAGACCCAGTACTTC. The encoded protein is CASSSRTGGETQYF.

The J gene is TRBJ2-7, the V gene TRBV11-3; tentative D call: TRBD2 (5 bases). Trimming removed 0 bases from V and 4 bases from J, with 10 bases in between. The CDR3 spans 14 residues. CDR1 is SGHNT, CDR2 YENEEA, per germline. CDR3 residues: CASSLEDGDYEQYF. The CDR3 coding sequence is TGTGCCAGCAGCTTAGAGGACGGGGATTACGAGCAGTACTTC.

The gene calls are TRBV6-5 and TRBJ1-5; the D gene is possibly TRBD1 (6 bases). Germline V gene data show CDR1 as MNHEY and CDR2 as SVGAGI. The CDR3 is 13 residues long. The V end was cut by 6 bases, the J end by 3 bases, with 9 bases between. CDR3 region: CASRGDINQPQHF. For the CDR3, the DNA is TGTGCCAGCAGGGGGGACATCAATCAGCCCCAGCATTTT.

This rearrangement joins TRBV5-1 to TRBJ2-1, with a possible D match to TRBD1 (6 bases). The CDR3 is 14 residues long. V was pared by 7 bases and J by 1 base, with 12 bases between. Per germline, CDR1 SGHRS and CDR2 YFSETQ. CDR3 nucleotides: TGCGCCAGCTATCAAACAGGGTCCTACAATGAGCAGTTCTTC. Protein sequence: CASYQTGSYNEQFF.

On this clone itself: Within the sample, other DNA sequences also encode this same CDR3. The chain is built from TRBV5-1 and TRBJ2-7; D not resolved. From germline, CDR1 is SGHRS and CDR2 YFSETQ. V was pared by 3 bases and J by 5 bases, with 9 bases between. The CDR3 loop spans 12 amino acids. As DNA, the CDR3 is TGCGCCAGCAGCTGGGATCGGGACGAGCAGTACTTC. Translating it yields CASSWDRDEQYF.

Concerning this clone: Other nucleotide sequences from this sample produce the same CDR3. The chain employs TRBV18 and TRBJ1-2; weak D call: TRBD1 (5 bases). The germline V gene has CDR1 KGHSH and CDR2 LQKENI. The V gene lost 6 bases and the J gene lost 5 bases, with 13 bases spanning the gap. The CDR3 sequence is 13 residues long. CDR3 sequence: CASSPGTEYGYTF. In nucleotides, the CDR3 is TGTGCCAGCTCGCCTGGGACGGAGTATGGCTACACCTTC.

This chain uses TRBV6-1 with TRBJ2-3, with a possible D match to TRBD2 (5 bases). Trimming took off 6 bases at V and 2 bases at J, with 15 bases between the two ends. The length of the CDR3 is 15 residues. Germline loops: CDR1 MNHNS, CDR2 SASEGT. CDR3 residues: CASRSTVGVTDTQYF. The CDR3 DNA reads as TGTGCCAGCAGATCCACTGTGGGAGTCACAGATACGCAGTATTTT.

The chain couples TRBV27 to TRBJ2-7; 13 nucleotides agree with TRBD2. Looked up from germline, CDR1 is MNHEY and CDR2 is SMNVEV (reference sequence). V shed 4 bases and J 3 bases; nucleotides not matched to a gene: 9. There are 17 residues in the CDR3. CDR3 sequence (DNA): TGTGCCAGCAGTTCCGGACTAGCGGGAGCTCCTAACTACGAGCAGTACTTC. Residues: CASSSGLAGAPNYEQYF.

The chain uses TRBV5-1 and TRBJ2-7; TRBD2 agrees at 10 bases. J was trimmed by 6 bases and V by 4 bases; bases with no gene match: 4. CDR1 and CDR2 from the germline V gene are SGHRS and YFSETQ. The CDR3 loop spans 13 amino acids. The CDR3 sequence is CASSPSGSGEQYF. The CDR3 nucleotides read TGCGCCAGCAGCCCTAGCGGGAGTGGCGAGCAGTACTTC.

As DNA, the CDR3 is TGCGCCAGCAGCCAAGAGCCTAGTTCCGGGGAGCTGTTTTTT. This sequence encodes CASSQEPSSGELFF. J is TRBJ2-2 and V is TRBV4-3; D remains unclear. The CDR3 has 14 amino acids. Looked up from germline, CDR1 is LGHNA and CDR2 is YSLEER. Trimming shortened V by 0 bases and J by 6 bases, and 8 bases separated the two germline ends.

Here the CDR3 reads CASSLARVGTQPQHF. The CDR3 DNA follows: TGTGCCAGCAGCTTAGCGCGAGTGGGAACCCAGCCCCAGCATTTT. The genes are TRBV7-8 and TRBJ1-5; D gene unclear. The V gene's germline CDR1 is SGHVS and CDR2 FQNEAQ. This CDR3 spans 15 amino acids. The ends were cut back, 0 bases at V and 7 bases at J, with 13 bases in the middle.

V is TRBV29-1 and J is TRBJ2-7, with a weak D call TRBD1 (6 bases). CDR3 size: 12 residues. The V end was cut by 6 bases, the J end by 3 bases, with 12 bases between. Looked up from germline, CDR1 is SQVTM and CDR2 is ANQGSEA. The CDR3 DNA reads TGCAGCGTAGGACAGACTTTCTACGAGCAGTACTTC. Translation: CSVGQTFYEQYF.

This rearrangement joins TRBV11-2 to TRBJ1-1, with 7 bases identical to TRBD1. Germline V lookup: CDR1 SGHAT, CDR2 FQNNGV. There are 16 residues in the CDR3. Germline trimming cut 5 bases from V and 0 bases from J; bases unmatched to any gene: 9. The CDR3: CASSPGDRIMNTEAFF. The CDR3 coding sequence is TGTGCCAGCAGCCCTGGGGACAGAATCATGAACACTGAAGCTTTCTTT. Full variable domain (missing parts from reference TRBV11-2 and TRBJ1-1): EAGVAQSPRYKIIEKRQSVAFWCNPISGHATLYWYQQILGQGPKLLIQFQNNGVVDDSQLPKDRFSAERLKGVDSTLKIQPAKLEDSAVYLCASSPGDRIMNTEAFFGQGTRLTVV.

V gene TRBV11-3 combines with J gene TRBJ2-3; a weak D match, TRBD2 (7 bases). CDR1 is SGHNT and CDR2 is YENEEA in the germline V gene. This CDR3 region has 19 residues. Trimming shortened V by 1 base and J by 1 base, and 21 bases separated the two germline ends. This CDR3 is CASSLGVTSGGRGTDTQYF. In DNA form, the CDR3 reads TGTGCCAGCAGCTTAGGCGTGACGTCGGGGGGCCGGGGCACAGATACGCAGTATTTT. The entire variable domain, with the rest obtained from reference TRBV11-3 and TRBJ2-3, is as follows: EAGVVQSPRYKIIEKKQPVAFWCNPISGHNTLYWYLQNLGQGPELLIRYENEEAVDDSQLPKDRFSAERLKGVDSTLKIQPAELGDSAVYLCASSLGVTSGGRGTDTQYFGPGTRLTVL.

This clone occurred once. This chain uses TRBV28 with TRBJ1-2, with D maybe TRBD1 (5 bases). The CDR3 loop spans 15 amino acids. Germline V gene lookup returns CDR1 MDHEN and CDR2 SYDVKM. The V gene lost 2 bases and the J gene lost 4 bases, with 14 bases spanning the gap. The DNA of the CDR3 is TGTGCCAGCAGTTTAATGCAGGGAGGCAGCTATGGCTACACCTTC. This sequence encodes CASSLMQGGSYGYTF.

The genes are TRBV10-3 and TRBJ1-1; D not resolved. Trimming took 6 bases from V and 4 from J, leaving 15 bases between them. Germline CDR1 is ENHRY and CDR2 is SYGVKD. The CDR3 has 14 amino acids. The CDR3 DNA reads TGTGCCATCAGAGTGGTTATGGAGAGCACTGAAGCTTTCTTT. It codes for CAIRVVMESTEAFF.

The chain joins TRBV2 to TRBJ2-7, with 8 bases matching TRBD1. From germline, CDR1 is SNHLY and CDR2 FYNNEI. The CDR3 has 17 residues. Unmatched junction bases numbered 19, after V lost 7 bases and J lost 5 bases. CDR3 amino acids: CASKGSYLWGQADEQYF. The CDR3 DNA sequence: TGTGCCAGCAAAGGTAGTTATTTATGGGGACAGGCCGACGAGCAGTACTTC.

This rearrangement joins TRBV21-1 to TRBJ1-5. TRBV21-1 is a recognized pseudogene. The CDR3 is made up of 18 amino acids. The CDR3 region has the DNA TGTGCCAGCAACTACCACCTCGGGGGCGAGTGTTGTAATCAGCCCCAGCATTTT. It codes for CASNYHLGGECCNQPQHF.

The chain joins TRBV19 to TRBJ1-2, with a possible D match to TRBD1 (6 bases). The CDR3 has 18 amino acids. Germline V lookup: CDR1 LNHDA, CDR2 SQIVND (reference sequence). With 1 base removed from V and 6 bases from J, the gap between germline ends came to 24 bases. The CDR3 region is CASSIVFGEKTGGHGYTF. DNA for the CDR3: TGTGCCAGTAGTATAGTGTTTGGAGAGAAGACAGGAGGACATGGCTACACCTTC. The full variable domain, in which reference TRBV19 and TRBJ1-2 provide the parts outside the CDR3, is DGGITQSPKYLFRKEGQNVTLSCEQNLNHDAMYWYRQDPGQGLRLIYYSQIVNDFQKGDIAEGYSVSREKKESFPLTVTSAQKNPTAFYLCASSIVFGEKTGGHGYTFGSGTRLTVV.

The V call is TRBV6-5, the J call TRBJ2-4; possible D gene TRBD1, 6 bases. V was cut by 10 bases and J by 2 bases, with 15 bases left in between. The CDR3 totals 14 residues. Germline V gives CDR1 MNHEY, CDR2 SVGAGI. The CDR3 DNA is TGTGCCACCAGGGACACCGGGACCAAAAACATTCAGTACTTC. Translated: CATRDTGTKNIQYF.

CDR3: CASSEGAGQETQYF. The CDR3 DNA sequence: TGTGCCAGCAGTGAGGGGGCGGGCCAAGAGACCCAGTACTTC. The V call is TRBV2, the J call TRBJ2-5; a weak D match, TRBD1 (6 bases). The V gene's germline CDR1 is SNHLY and CDR2 FYNNEI. CDR3 size: 14 residues. Trimming took off 3 bases at V and 1 base at J, with 9 bases between the two ends.

The chain uses TRBV10-3 and TRBJ2-5, with D hard to call. V lost 2 bases and J lost 0, with 4 bases in between. The CDR3 sequence is 13 residues long. Germline V gene lookup returns CDR1 ENHRY and CDR2 SYGVKD. Here the CDR3 DNA reads TGTGCCATCAGTGAGGCGGACCAAGAGACCCAGTACTTC. It codes for CAISEADQETQYF.